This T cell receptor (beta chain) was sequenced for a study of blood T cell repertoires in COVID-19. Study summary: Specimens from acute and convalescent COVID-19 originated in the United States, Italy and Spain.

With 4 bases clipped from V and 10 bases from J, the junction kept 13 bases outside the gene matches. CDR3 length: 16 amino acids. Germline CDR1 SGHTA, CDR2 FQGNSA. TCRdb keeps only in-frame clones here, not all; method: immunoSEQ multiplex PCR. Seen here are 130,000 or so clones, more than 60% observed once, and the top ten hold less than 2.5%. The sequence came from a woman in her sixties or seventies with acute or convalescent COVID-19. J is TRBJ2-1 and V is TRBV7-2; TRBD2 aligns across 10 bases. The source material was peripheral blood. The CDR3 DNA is TGTGCCAGCAGCTCTCCCGGGACTAGCGCCATAGAGGAGCAGTTCTTC. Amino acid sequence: CASSSPGTSAIEEQFF. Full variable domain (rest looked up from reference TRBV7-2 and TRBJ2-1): GAGVSQSPSNKVTEKGKDVELRCDPISGHTALYWYRQSLGQGLEFLIYFQGNSAPDKSGLPSDRFSAERTGGSVSTLTIQRTQQEDSAVYLCASSSPGTSAIEEQFFGPGTRLTVL.